This T cell receptor beta chain came from a study of cytomegalovirus exposure and HLA in healthy donors. Study-wide background: The Caucasian-associated ancestry cluster held more than 80% of a few hundred genotyped donors.

13 Jbeta primers and 60 Vbeta primers were used for the PCR. Assay used: immunoSEQ multiplex PCR; TCRdb lists only in-frame clones, some missing. The sample's table shows around 200,000 clones. For this clone: Its matching antigen is unknown.

This CDR3 is 13 amino acids long. Deletions cut 2 bases from V and 2 bases from J, with 6 bases between. Germline V gene data show CDR1 as MNHEY and CDR2 as SVGAGI. Regarding the study as a whole: Accurate predictions that matched the HLA-A and HLA-B alleles of most subjects were reportedly made from TCR beta sequences. Usually a TCR sequence was rare, but some public TCRs were found in many donors. As a later analysis revealed, most CMV-associated TCR beta chains appeared HLA-restricted.

The sample comprised PBMCs. V and J are TRBV6-5 and TRBJ1-2; D ambiguous. This clonotype originated in a woman aged 30 to 39 in good health and CMV-seropositive. CDR3 amino acids: CASSYDGNYGYTF. Here the CDR3 DNA reads TGTGCCAGCAGTTACGACGGGAACTATGGCTACACCTTC.